This entry describes one TCR beta chain. This sample is part of a study of blood T cells in healthy people across ages. A sample-barcoded 5' primer and a J-beta primer mix were used in a second PCR of roughly 7 to 11 cycles. TCRdb processed the 5' RACE reads anew with MiXCR; each CDR3 protein has one entry. The table records about 800,000 distinct CDR3 sequences, 35% to 50% of them present only once. This TCR was sampled from an elderly man in good health. The sequenced sample was blood.

CDR3 bases: TGTGCCAGCAGTTACTCCGGGGCGGGAGCCGCCTACGAGCAGTACTTC. This encodes CASSYSGAGAAYEQYF. V gene TRBV6-5 combines with J gene TRBJ2-7, with TRBD2 matching 7 bases. V lost 0 bases and J lost 2; bases outside the gene matches: 7. This CDR3 is built from 16 residues. Germline CDR1 MNHEY, CDR2 SVGAGI.